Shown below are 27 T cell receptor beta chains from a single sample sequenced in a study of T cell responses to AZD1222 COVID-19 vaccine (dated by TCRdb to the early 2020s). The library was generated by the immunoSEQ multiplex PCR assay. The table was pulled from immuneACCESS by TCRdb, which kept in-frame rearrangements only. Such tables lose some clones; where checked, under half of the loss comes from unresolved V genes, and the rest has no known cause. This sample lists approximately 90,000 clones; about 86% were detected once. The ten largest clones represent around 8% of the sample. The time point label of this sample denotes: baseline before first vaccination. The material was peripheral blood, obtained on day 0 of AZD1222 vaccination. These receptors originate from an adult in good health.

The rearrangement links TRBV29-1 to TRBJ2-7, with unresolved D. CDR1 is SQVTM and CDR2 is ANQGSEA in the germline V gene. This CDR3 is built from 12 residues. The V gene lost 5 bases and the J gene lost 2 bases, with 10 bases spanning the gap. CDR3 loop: CSVRFSTYEQYF. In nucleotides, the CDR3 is TGCAGCGTTCGATTCTCAACCTACGAGCAGTACTTC.

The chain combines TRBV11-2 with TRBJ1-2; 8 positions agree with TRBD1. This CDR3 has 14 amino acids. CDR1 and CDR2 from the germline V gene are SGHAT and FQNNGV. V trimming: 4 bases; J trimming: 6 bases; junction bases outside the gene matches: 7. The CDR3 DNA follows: TGTGCCAGCAGCTGGACAGGGCGGGGAGATGGCTACACCTTC. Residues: CASSWTGRGDGYTF.

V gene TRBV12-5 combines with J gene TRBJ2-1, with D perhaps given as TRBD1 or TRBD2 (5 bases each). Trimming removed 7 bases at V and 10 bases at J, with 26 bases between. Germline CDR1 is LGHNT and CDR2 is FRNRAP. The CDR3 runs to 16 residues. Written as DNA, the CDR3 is TGTGCTAGTGAGGGCAGGAAGGGACCCACGGAAAGGGAGCAGTTCTTC. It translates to CASEGRKGPTEREQFF.

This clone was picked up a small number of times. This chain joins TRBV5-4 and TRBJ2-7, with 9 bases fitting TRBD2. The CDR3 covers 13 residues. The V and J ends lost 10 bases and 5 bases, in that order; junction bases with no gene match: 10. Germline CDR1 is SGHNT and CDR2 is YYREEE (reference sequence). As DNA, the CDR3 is TGTGCCGCGGGGCGGGAGGGGAAGAACGAGCAGTACTTC. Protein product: CAAGREGKNEQYF.

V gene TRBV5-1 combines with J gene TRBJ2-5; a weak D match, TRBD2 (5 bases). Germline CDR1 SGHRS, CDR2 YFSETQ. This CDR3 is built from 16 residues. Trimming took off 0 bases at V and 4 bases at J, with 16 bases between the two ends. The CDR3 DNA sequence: TGCGCCAGCAGCTTGGTGGCTTCGGGGTTTTCAGAGACCCAGTACTTC. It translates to CASSLVASGFSETQYF.

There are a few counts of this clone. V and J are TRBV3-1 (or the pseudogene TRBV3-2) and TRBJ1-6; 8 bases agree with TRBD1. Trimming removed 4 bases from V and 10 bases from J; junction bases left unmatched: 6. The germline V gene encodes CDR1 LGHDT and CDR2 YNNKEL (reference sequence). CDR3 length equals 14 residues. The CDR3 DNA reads TGTGCCAGCAGCCCCGGACAGGGTGAATCACCCCTCCACTTT. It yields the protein CASSPGQGESPLHF.

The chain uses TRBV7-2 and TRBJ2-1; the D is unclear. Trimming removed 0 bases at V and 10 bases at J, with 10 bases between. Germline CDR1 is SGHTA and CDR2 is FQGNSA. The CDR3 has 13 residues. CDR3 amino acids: CASSLAGVTEQFF. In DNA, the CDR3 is TGTGCCAGCAGCTTAGCGGGCGTGACGGAGCAGTTCTTC.

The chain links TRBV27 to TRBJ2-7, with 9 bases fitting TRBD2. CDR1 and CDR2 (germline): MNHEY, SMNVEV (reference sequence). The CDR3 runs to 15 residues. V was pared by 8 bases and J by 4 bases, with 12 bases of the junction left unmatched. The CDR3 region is CASRPGSREGYEQYF. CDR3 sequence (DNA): TGTGCCAGCCGACCAGGCTCGCGGGAGGGGTACGAGCAGTACTTC.

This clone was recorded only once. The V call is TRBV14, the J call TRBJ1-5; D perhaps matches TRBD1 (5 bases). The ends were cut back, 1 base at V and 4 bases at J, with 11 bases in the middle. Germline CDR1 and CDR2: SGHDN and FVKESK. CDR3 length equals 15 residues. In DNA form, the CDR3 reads TGTGCCAGCAGCCAAGCACAGGCCGGGAATCAGCCCCAGCATTTT. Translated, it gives CASSQAQAGNQPQHF.

This CDR3 is CSVVGQANASYGYTF. CDR3 in DNA: TGCAGCGTTGTGGGACAGGCAAATGCCTCCTATGGCTACACCTTC. V gene TRBV29-1 combines with J gene TRBJ1-2; 8 bases fit TRBD1. After removal of 4 bases from V and 4 bases from J, the junction contained 11 bases not matched to a gene. The CDR3 runs to 15 residues. Germline values: CDR1 SQVTM, CDR2 ANQGSEA.

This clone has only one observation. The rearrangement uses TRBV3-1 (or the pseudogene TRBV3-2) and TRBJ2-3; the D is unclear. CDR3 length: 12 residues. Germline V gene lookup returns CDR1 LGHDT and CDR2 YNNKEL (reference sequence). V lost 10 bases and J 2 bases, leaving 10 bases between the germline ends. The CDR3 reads CATASDTDTQYF. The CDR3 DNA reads TGTGCCACTGCATCGGACACAGATACGCAGTATTTT.

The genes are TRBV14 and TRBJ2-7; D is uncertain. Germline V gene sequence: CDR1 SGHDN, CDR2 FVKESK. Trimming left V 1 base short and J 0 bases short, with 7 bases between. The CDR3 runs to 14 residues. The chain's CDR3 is CASSQARNSYEQYF. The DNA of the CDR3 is TGTGCCAGCAGCCAAGCTAGAAACTCCTACGAGCAGTACTTC.

The chain's CDR3 is CASSLGLADTYEQYF. Written as DNA, the CDR3 is TGTGCCAGTAGTCTTGGACTAGCAGATACGTACGAGCAGTACTTC. This chain uses TRBV19 with TRBJ2-7; 8 bases are shared with TRBD2. The CDR3 runs to 15 residues. Germline V gene lookup returns CDR1 LNHDA and CDR2 SQIVND (reference sequence). V lost 5 bases and J lost 4; bases outside the gene matches: 10.

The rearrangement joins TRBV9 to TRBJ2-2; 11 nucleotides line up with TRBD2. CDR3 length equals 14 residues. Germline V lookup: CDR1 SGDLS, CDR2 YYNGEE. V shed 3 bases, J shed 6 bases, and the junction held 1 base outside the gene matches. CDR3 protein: CASSGLAGPGELFF. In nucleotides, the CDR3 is TGTGCCAGCAGCGGACTAGCGGGACCCGGGGAGCTGTTTTTT.

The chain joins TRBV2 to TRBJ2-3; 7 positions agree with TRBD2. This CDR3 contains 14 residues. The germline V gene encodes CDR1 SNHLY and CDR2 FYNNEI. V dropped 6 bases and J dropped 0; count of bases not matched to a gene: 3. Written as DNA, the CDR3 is TGTGCCAGCAGGGATAGCGGGAGCACAGATACGCAGTATTTT. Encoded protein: CASRDSGSTDTQYF.

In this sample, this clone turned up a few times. The CDR3 sequence is CASTGGGEKLFF. CDR3 DNA: TGTGCCAGCACGGGTGGGGGTGAAAAACTGTTTTTT. The gene calls are TRBV12-3 or TRBV12-4 and TRBJ1-4, with D possibly TRBD1 on 5 matching bases. Trimming stripped 7 bases from V and 7 bases from J, with 10 bases between. The CDR3 sequence is 12 residues long.

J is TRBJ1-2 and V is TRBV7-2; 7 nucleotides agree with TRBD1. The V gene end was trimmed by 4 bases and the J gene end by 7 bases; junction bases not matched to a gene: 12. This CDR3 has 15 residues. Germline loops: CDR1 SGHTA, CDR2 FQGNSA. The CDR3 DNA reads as TGTGCCAGCAGCTCGGGACAGATGTTTAGTACTGGCTACACCTTC. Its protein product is CASSSGQMFSTGYTF.

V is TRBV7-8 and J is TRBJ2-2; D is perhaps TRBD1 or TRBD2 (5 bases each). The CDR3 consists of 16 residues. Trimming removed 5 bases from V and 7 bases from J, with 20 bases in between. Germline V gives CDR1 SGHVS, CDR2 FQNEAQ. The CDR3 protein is CASSPGVGVSVGELFF. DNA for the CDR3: TGTGCCAGCAGCCCTGGTGTGGGGGTTAGTGTCGGGGAGCTGTTTTTT. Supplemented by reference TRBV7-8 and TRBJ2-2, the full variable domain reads GAGVSQSPRYKVAKRGQDVALRCDPISGHVSLFWYQQALGQGPEFLTYFQNEAQLDKSGLPSDRFFAERPEGSVSTLKIQRTQQEDSAVYLCASSPGVGVSVGELFFGEGSRLTVL.

The CDR3 loop is CATSRTPTNEKLFF. The CDR3 DNA sequence: TGTGCCACCAGCAGGACCCCTACTAATGAAAAACTGTTTTTT. V gene TRBV15 combines with J gene TRBJ1-4; unclear D gene. CDR3 length: 14 amino acids. CDR1 is LNHNV and CDR2 is YYDKDF in the germline V gene (reference sequence). V gave up 3 bases and J gave up 2 bases, with 7 bases separating them.

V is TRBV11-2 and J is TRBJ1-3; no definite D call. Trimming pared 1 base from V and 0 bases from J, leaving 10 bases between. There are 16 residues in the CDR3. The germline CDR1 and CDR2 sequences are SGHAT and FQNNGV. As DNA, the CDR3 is TGTGCCAGCAGCTTAGCAGGCCGTCGCTCTGGAAACACCATATATTTT. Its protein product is CASSLAGRRSGNTIYF.

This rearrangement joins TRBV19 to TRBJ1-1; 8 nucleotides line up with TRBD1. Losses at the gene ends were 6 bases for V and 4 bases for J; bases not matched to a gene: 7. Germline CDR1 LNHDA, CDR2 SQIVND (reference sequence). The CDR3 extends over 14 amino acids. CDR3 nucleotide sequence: TGTGCCAGTAGACCCGACAGGGGTCGCACTGAAGCTTTCTTT. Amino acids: CASRPDRGRTEAFF.

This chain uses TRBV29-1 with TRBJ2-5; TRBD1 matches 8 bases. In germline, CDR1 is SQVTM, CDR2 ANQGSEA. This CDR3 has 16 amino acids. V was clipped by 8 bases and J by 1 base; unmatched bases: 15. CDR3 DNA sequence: TGCAGCACTGGGGGACAGGTCAAACCGTTCCAAGAGACCCAGTACTTC. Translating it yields CSTGGQVKPFQETQYF.

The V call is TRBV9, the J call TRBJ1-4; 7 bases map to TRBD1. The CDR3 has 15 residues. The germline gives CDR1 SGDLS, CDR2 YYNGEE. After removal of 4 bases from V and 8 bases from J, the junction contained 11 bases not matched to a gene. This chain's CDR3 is CASSPRTGLGEKLFF. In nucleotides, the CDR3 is TGTGCCAGCAGCCCCCGGACAGGCTTGGGGGAAAAACTGTTTTTT.

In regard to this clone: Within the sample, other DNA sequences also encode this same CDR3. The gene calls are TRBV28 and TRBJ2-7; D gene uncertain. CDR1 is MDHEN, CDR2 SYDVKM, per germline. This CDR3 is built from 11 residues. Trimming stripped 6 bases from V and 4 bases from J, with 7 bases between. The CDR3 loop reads CASRSSYEQYF. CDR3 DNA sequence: TGTGCCAGCAGGTCGTCTTACGAGCAGTACTTC.

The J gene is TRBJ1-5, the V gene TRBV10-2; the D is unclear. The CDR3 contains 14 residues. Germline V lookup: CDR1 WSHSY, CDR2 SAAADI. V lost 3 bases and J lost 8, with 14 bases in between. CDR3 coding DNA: TGCGCCAGCAGTGATGGGCAATCTGGCGAGCCCCAGCATTTT. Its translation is CASSDGQSGEPQHF.

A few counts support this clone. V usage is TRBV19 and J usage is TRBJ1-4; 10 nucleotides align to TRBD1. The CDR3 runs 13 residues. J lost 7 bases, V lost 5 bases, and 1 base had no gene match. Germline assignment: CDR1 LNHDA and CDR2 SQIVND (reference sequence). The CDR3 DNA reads TGTGCCAGTAGTGGGACAGGGGCTGAAAAACTGTTTTTT. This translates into CASSGTGAEKLFF.

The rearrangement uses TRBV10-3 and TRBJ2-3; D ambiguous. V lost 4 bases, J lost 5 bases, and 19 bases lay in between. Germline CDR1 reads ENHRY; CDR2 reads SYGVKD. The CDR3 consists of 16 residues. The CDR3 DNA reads TGTGCCATCAGTGTTGCTTTTGCATCCACTGGAGATACGCAGTATTTT. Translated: CAISVAFASTGDTQYF.